Listed below are T cell receptor beta chains from one sample, sequenced in a study of beta chain features in type 1 diabetes. Assay: immunoSEQ multiplex PCR; the TCRdb copy retains only in-frame clones and omits some. The sample has 620,000 or so clones; 15% to 18% are singletons. Material for sequencing was naive CD4+ T cells from blood. The receptors shown here come from a man between 18 and 35 years old in good health. Each CDR3 is given with its conserved first and last residue. The D gene is left open where the match is weak. Clone sizes are given selectively: once, few, many, or a class where the clone is expanded.

CDR3nt | CDR3aa | v_gene | d_gene | j_gene | abundance
TGTGCCAGCAGCGGCGGGACAGGGGGCCACTACAATGAGCAGTTCTTC | CASSGGTGGHYNEQFF | TRBV5-4 | TRBD1 | TRBJ2-1 | -
TGTGCCAGCAGACCTCACGGGTGGGGCAAGAGCTCCTACGAGCAGTACTTC | CASRPHGWGKSSYEQYF | TRBV13 | - | TRBJ2-7 | -
TGTGCCAGCAGTCAAAGCGGGGCCTACGAGCAGTACTTC | CASSQSGAYEQYF | TRBV28 | TRBD2 | TRBJ2-7 | -
TGTGCCAGCAGCTTAGCGGACGAGCAGTACTTC | CASSLADEQYF | TRBV7-6 | - | TRBJ2-7 | few
TGTGCCAGCAGCAATAGAGGGGCAGGAGGCCAATACGAGCAGTACTTC | CASSNRGAGGQYEQYF | TRBV7-6 | - | TRBJ2-7 | few
TGTGCCAGCGGGCTCGGGGGCGTAGGTGGAAACACCATATATTTT | CASGLGGVGGNTIYF | TRBV7-9 | - | TRBJ1-3 | -
TGCGCCAGCAGCCAAACAGCCACAAAGAACACCGGGGAGCTGTTTTTT | CASSQTATKNTGELFF | TRBV4-1 | - | TRBJ2-2 | -
TGTGCCAGCAGCTTGGACAGAAGCACAGATACGCAGTATTTT | CASSLDRSTDTQYF | TRBV11-2 | - | TRBJ2-3 | few
TGTGCCAGCAGTTACTCTACAAGAAAAAATGAAAAACTGTTTTTT | CASSYSTRKNEKLFF | TRBV6-5 | - | TRBJ1-4 | few
TGTGCCATCACCGCGGACCGATCTAATGAAAAACTGTTTTTT | CAITADRSNEKLFF | TRBV10-3 | - | TRBJ1-4 | -
TGTGCCATCAGTGGTGGTCCAGCGGGACCGCAAGAGACCCAGTACTTC | CAISGGPAGPQETQYF | TRBV10-3 | TRBD2 | TRBJ2-5 | few
TGTGCCAGCAGTGACCAGGGAGGAATCAATCAGCCCCAGCATTTT | CASSDQGGINQPQHF | TRBV6-4 | - | TRBJ1-5 | few
TGCGCCAGCAGCTTGCTGGGGGACAGGGGGAGCACAGATACGCAGTATTTT | CASSLLGDRGSTDTQYF | TRBV5-1 | TRBD1 | TRBJ2-3 | few
TGTGCCAGCAGTCAGGGTACCCCCTACGAGCAGTACTTC | CASSQGTPYEQYF | TRBV28 | - | TRBJ2-7 | -
TGTGCCAGTAAAAAAGGTTTCAATGAGCAGTTCTTC | CASKKGFNEQFF | TRBV19 | - | TRBJ2-1 | -
TGTGCCAGCAGGGACCTCGAGTGGCCCCTTTACAATGAGCAGTTCTTC | CASRDLEWPLYNEQFF | TRBV27 | - | TRBJ2-1 | few
TGTGCCAGCAGCTTAGCCGTTGGGTACACTGAAGCTTTCTTT | CASSLAVGYTEAFF | TRBV7-8 | - | TRBJ1-1 | -
TGTGCCAGCAGCCGAGAAAACATTCAGTACTTC | CASSRENIQYF | TRBV7-2 | - | TRBJ2-4 | -
TGTGCCAGCAGCTTAGCACAGGGGGCGGTTGAAGCTTTCTTT | CASSLAQGAVEAFF | TRBV7-2 | TRBD1 | TRBJ1-1 | few
TGTGCCAGTAGTCCCCGGGACAGGGGGTACAATGAGCAGTTCTTC | CASSPRDRGYNEQFF | TRBV19 | TRBD1 | TRBJ2-1 | -
TGTGCCAGCAGCTTAGTCGGCGGGGGGGCACGGGAGACCCAGTACTTC | CASSLVGGGARETQYF | TRBV7-9 | TRBD2 | TRBJ2-5 | -
TGTGCCAGCACTAATCCCGGGGACCTCTACGAGCAGTACTTC | CASTNPGDLYEQYF | TRBV7-2 | - | TRBJ2-7 | -
TGCAGCGTTGGCGGGACAGCGTCCTACGAGCAGTACTTC | CSVGGTASYEQYF | TRBV29-1 | - | TRBJ2-7 | -
TGCGCCAGCAGCCAAAGGGCAGTCTCCTACAATGAGCAGTTCTTC | CASSQRAVSYNEQFF | TRBV4-1 | - | TRBJ2-1 | few
TGCGCCAGCAGCCAAGTGGGGGTTAGGACAGCGTACGAGCAGTACTTC | CASSQVGVRTAYEQYF | TRBV4-1 | - | TRBJ2-7 | few
TGTGCCAGCAGCTTGGGGGGACAGGGAACCTACAATGAGCAGTTCTTC | CASSLGGQGTYNEQFF | TRBV5-7 | TRBD1 | TRBJ2-1 | -
TGCAGCGTCGCGGGACAGGGGGCAGCAGATACGCAGTATTTT | CSVAGQGAADTQYF | TRBV29-1 | TRBD1 | TRBJ2-3 | -
TGTGCCAGCAGCTTGTGGCGGACAGGGGCGAAAGAGACCCAGTACTTC | CASSLWRTGAKETQYF | TRBV7-8 | TRBD1 | TRBJ2-5 | -
TGTGCCAGCAGCCCCACAGGTGGGAACACTGAAGCTTTCTTT | CASSPTGGNTEAFF | TRBV9 | - | TRBJ1-1 | few
TGTGCCTGGAGTGTTAAGGGAGAGACCCAGTACTTC | CAWSVKGETQYF | TRBV30 | - | TRBJ2-5 | few
TGTGCCAGCAGCCCGGGACTAGCGGGGCAAGAGACCCAGTACTTC | CASSPGLAGQETQYF | TRBV7-3 | TRBD2 | TRBJ2-5 | few
TGTGCCAGCAGTTACGGGGGGGGCACAGATACGCAGTATTTT | CASSYGGGTDTQYF | TRBV28 | TRBD2 | TRBJ2-3 | -
TGTGCCAGCAGCCTGGACAGGGGAGCCGAGCAGTACTTC | CASSLDRGAEQYF | TRBV5-4 | TRBD1 | TRBJ2-7 | -
TGTGCCAGCAGTTTACAGTTGCGGGAGAGGGAGCTGTTTTTT | CASSLQLRERELFF | TRBV28 | TRBD2 | TRBJ2-2 | few
TGTGCCAGCTCAACTCGGATCGCAGAGACCCAGTACTTC | CASSTRIAETQYF | TRBV18 | - | TRBJ2-5 | -
TGTGCCAGCAGCGGGCCGGGACAGGGGTACACTGAAGCTTTCTTT | CASSGPGQGYTEAFF | TRBV13 | TRBD1 | TRBJ1-1 | -
TGTGCCAGCAGCCAAACACAGGGGCCTTATACGCAGTATTTT | CASSQTQGPYTQYF | TRBV28 | TRBD1 | TRBJ2-3 | few
TGTGCCACCGCCAGTTTCAGCTCTGGGGCCAACGTCCTGACTTTC | CATASFSSGANVLTF | TRBV15 | - | TRBJ2-6 | -
TGTGCCAGCAGCCGTCAAAGCGGGGGGCAGTTCTTC | CASSRQSGGQFF | TRBV7-2 | TRBD2 | TRBJ2-1 | few
TGCGCCAGCAGCTTGGACGAAATTAACTATGGCTACACCTTC | CASSLDEINYGYTF | TRBV5-1 | - | TRBJ1-2 | few
TGTGCCAGCAGACGGACAGGGAGCACCGGGGAGCTGTTTTTT | CASRRTGSTGELFF | TRBV5-4 | TRBD1 | TRBJ2-2 | few
TGTGCCAGTAGTATGAGGCTCTATGGCTACACCTTC | CASSMRLYGYTF | TRBV19 | - | TRBJ1-2 | few
TGTGCCAGCACCCTCGGGGGCTCTTGGGAGCTGTTTTTT | CASTLGGSWELFF | TRBV6-1 | - | TRBJ2-2 | -
TGTGCCAGCAATTCGCACAGGAGCACAGATACGCAGTATTTT | CASNSHRSTDTQYF | TRBV2 | - | TRBJ2-3 | -
TGTGCCAGCAGCTTAGGACTAGTCTACGAGCAGTACTTC | CASSLGLVYEQYF | TRBV7-9 | - | TRBJ2-7 | few
TGCGCCAGCAGCCGAGACAGGGAGAATCAGCCCCAGCATTTT | CASSRDRENQPQHF | TRBV4-3 | TRBD1 | TRBJ1-5 | -
TGTGCCATCACCTTCCTCCAGACAGGAGGGCCTGAAGCTTTCTTT | CAITFLQTGGPEAFF | TRBV10-3 | - | TRBJ1-1 | -
TGTGCCAGCAGGGAGACTGGGACTAATGAAAAACTGTTTTTT | CASRETGTNEKLFF | TRBV2 | - | TRBJ1-4 | -
TGTGCCAGCAGTGGTTTGGTGGGCCAGACAAGGGACCCACGGGGGAATGAGCAGTTCTTC | CASSGLVGQTRDPRGNEQFF | TRBV2 | - | TRBJ2-1 | -
TGTGCCAGCAGTGACAGGGTTAGCACAGATACGCAGTATTTT | CASSDRVSTDTQYF | TRBV6-1 | - | TRBJ2-3 | -
TGTGCCAGCAGCTTACGCCCTAATTTCGATACGCAGTATTTT | CASSLRPNFDTQYF | TRBV7-2 | - | TRBJ2-3 | -
TGCGCCAGCAGCCAGGGACTAGTTTCGTACAATGAGCAGTTCTTC | CASSQGLVSYNEQFF | TRBV4-1 | TRBD2 | TRBJ2-1 | -
TGTGCCAGCAAAAACGCAGGGACAGCAACCTACGAGCAGTACTTC | CASKNAGTATYEQYF | TRBV27 | TRBD1 | TRBJ2-7 | -
TGTGCCAGCGGGCGGGAGAACACCGGGGAGCTGTTTTTT | CASGRENTGELFF | TRBV7-3 | - | TRBJ2-2 | -
TGTGCCAGCAAGCGGCAGATGAACACTGAAGCTTTCTTT | CASKRQMNTEAFF | TRBV6-5 | - | TRBJ1-1 | -
TGTGCCAGCAGTTACTCGGCCGGAGTTGGCTACACCTTC | CASSYSAGVGYTF | TRBV6-6 | - | TRBJ1-2 | few
TGTGCCAGCAGCCTCTCTGCAGGGAGCAAAAACATTCAGTACTTC | CASSLSAGSKNIQYF | TRBV9 | - | TRBJ2-4 | -
TGCGCCAGCAGCCAAGCCGGGTCCCGCTCCTACGAGCAGTACTTC | CASSQAGSRSYEQYF | TRBV4-1 | - | TRBJ2-7 | once